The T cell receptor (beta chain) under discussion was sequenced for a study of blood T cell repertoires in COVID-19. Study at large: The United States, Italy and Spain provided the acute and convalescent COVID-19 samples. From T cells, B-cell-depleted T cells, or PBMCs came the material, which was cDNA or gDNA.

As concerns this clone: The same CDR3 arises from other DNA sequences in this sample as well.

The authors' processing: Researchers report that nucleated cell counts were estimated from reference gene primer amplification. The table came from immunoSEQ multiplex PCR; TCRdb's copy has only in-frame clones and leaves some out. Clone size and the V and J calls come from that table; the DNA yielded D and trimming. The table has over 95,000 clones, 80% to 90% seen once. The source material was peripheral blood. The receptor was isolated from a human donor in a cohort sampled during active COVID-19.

CDR3 loop: CASSLGAGNTEAFF. In DNA, the CDR3 is TGCGCCAGCAGCTTGGGCGCAGGAAACACTGAAGCTTTCTTT. V is TRBV5-1 and J is TRBJ1-1; D unresolved. The CDR3 runs to 14 residues. Germline CDR1 reads SGHRS; CDR2 reads YFSETQ. Trimming pared 0 bases from V and 2 bases from J, leaving 8 bases between.